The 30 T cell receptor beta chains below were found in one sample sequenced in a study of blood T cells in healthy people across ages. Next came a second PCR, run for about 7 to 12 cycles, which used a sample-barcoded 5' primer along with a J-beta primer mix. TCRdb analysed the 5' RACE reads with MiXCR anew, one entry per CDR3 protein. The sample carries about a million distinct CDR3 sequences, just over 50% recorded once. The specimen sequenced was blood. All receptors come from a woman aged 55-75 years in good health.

CDR3 nucleotide sequence: TGCGCCAGCAGCCAAGTTGGCGCGGTCGTTCAGTACTTC. Protein sequence: CASSQVGAVVQYF. The rearrangement links TRBV4-1 to TRBJ2-4, with D uncertain. Looked up from germline, CDR1 is MGHRA and CDR2 is YSYEKL. The CDR3 has 13 residues. The germline V and J ends were trimmed by 1 base and 11 bases, with 12 bases remaining between them.

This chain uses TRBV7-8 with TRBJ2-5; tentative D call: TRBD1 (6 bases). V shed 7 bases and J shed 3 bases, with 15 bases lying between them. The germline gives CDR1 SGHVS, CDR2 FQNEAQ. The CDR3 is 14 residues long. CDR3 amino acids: CASTLSRGKETQYF. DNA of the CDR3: TGTGCCAGCACCCTGTCAAGGGGGAAAGAGACCCAGTACTTC. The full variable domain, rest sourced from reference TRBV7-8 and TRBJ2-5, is GAGVSQSPRYKVAKRGQDVALRCDPISGHVSLFWYQQALGQGPEFLTYFQNEAQLDKSGLPSDRFFAERPEGSVSTLKIQRTQQEDSAVYLCASTLSRGKETQYFGPGTRLLVL.

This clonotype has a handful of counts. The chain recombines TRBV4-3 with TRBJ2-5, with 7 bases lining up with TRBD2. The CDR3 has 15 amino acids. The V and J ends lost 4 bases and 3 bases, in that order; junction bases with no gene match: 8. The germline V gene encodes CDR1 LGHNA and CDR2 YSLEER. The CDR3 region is CASSRILATKETQYF. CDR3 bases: TGCGCCAGCAGCCGAATACTAGCGACTAAAGAGACCCAGTACTTC.

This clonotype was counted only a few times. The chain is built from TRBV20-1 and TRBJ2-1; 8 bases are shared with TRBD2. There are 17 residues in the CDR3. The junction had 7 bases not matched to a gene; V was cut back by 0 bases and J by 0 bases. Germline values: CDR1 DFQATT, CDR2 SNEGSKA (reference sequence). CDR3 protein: CSAREGGLASSYNEQFF. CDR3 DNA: TGCAGTGCTAGAGAAGGCGGACTAGCTAGCTCCTACAATGAGCAGTTCTTC.

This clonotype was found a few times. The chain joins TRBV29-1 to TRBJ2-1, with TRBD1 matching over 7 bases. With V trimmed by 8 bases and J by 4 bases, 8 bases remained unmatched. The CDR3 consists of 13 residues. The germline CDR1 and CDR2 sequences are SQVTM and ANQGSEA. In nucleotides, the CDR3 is TGCAGCTGCCGGGACAGTTCATACAATGAGCAGTTCTTC. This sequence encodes CSCRDSSYNEQFF.

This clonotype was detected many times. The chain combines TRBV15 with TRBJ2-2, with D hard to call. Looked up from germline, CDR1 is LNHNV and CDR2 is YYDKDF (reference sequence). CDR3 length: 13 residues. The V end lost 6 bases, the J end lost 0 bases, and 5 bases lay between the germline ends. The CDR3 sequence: CATSLANTGELFF. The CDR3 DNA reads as TGTGCCACCAGTCTCGCGAACACCGGGGAGCTGTTTTTT.

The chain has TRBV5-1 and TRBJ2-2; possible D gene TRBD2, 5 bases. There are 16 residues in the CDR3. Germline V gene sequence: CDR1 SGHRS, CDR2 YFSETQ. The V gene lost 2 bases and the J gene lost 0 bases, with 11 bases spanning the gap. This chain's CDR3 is CASSFMGSTNTGELFF. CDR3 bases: TGCGCCAGCAGCTTCATGGGGAGCACGAACACCGGGGAGCTGTTTTTT.

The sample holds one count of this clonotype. The CDR3 bases are TGTGCCAGCAGTGAAGCGGGGGTCAAAAACATTCAGTACTTC. Protein sequence: CASSEAGVKNIQYF. The chain is built from TRBV2 and TRBJ2-4; D may correspond to TRBD1 or TRBD2 (5 bases each). The CDR3 consists of 14 residues. Germline V gene data show CDR1 as SNHLY and CDR2 as FYNNEI. V dropped 0 bases and J dropped 3 bases, with 6 bases sitting between them.

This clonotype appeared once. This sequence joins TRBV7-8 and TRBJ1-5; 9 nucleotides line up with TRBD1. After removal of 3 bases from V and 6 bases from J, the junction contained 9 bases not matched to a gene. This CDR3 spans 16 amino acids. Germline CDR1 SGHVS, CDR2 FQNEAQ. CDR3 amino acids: CASSLGTGRFFQPQHF. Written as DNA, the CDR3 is TGTGCCAGCAGCTTGGGGACAGGGAGGTTTTTTCAGCCCCAGCATTTT.

The CDR3 coding sequence is TGTGCCATCAACAGGGGGGGCGCCTACGAGCAGTACTTC. Protein product: CAINRGGAYEQYF. The rearrangement links TRBV28 to TRBJ2-7; D might be TRBD1 (8 bases). CDR1 MDHEN and CDR2 SYDVKM come from the germline V gene. This CDR3 contains 13 residues. V was pared by 10 bases and J by 2 bases, with 15 bases between.

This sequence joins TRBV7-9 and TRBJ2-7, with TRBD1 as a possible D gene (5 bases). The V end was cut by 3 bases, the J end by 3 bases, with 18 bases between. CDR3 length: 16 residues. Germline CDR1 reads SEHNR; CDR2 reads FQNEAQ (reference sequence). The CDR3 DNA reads TGTGCCAGCAGCTTGGGTGGCCTGACAGCTCACTACGAGCAGTACTTC. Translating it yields CASSLGGLTAHYEQYF.

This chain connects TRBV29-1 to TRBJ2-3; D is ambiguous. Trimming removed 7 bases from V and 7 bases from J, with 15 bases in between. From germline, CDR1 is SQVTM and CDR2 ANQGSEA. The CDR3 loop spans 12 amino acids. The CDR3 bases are TGCAGCGCTGCGGCTCAGGCAAATACGCAGTATTTT. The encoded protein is CSAAAQANTQYF.

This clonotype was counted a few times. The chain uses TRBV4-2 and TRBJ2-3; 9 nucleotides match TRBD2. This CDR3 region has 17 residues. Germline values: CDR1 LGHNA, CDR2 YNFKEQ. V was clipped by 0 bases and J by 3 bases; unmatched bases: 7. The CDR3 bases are TGTGCCAGCAGCCAAGATATCGTAGCGGGAGAGACAGATACGCAGTATTTT. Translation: CASSQDIVAGETDTQYF.

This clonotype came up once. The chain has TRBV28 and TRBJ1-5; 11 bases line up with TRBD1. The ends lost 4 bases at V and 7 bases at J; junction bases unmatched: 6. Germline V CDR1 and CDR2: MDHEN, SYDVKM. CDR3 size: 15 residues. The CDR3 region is CASSYGQGAHQPQHF. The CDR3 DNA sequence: TGTGCCAGCAGTTACGGACAGGGGGCCCACCAGCCCCAGCATTTT.

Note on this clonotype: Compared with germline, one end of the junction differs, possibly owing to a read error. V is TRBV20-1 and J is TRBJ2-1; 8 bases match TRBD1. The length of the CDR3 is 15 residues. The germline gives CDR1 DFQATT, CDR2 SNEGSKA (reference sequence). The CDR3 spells CSAGRDRRSYNEQFF. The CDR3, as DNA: TGTAGTGCTGGCCGGGACAGGAGGTCCTACAATGAGCAGTTCTTC.

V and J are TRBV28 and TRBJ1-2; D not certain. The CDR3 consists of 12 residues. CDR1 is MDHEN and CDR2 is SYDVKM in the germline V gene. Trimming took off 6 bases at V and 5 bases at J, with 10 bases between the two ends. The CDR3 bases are TGTGCCAGCAGCCGCCATCCGTATGGCTACACCTTC. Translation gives CASSRHPYGYTF.

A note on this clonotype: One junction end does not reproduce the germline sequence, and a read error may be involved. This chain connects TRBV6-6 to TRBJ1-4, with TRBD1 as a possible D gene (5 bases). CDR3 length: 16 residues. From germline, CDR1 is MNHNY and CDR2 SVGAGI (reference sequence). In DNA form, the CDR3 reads TGTGCCAGTAGTTACCTCCAGGGCGGGTCTAATGAAAAACTGTTTTTT. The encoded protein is CASSYLQGGSNEKLFF.

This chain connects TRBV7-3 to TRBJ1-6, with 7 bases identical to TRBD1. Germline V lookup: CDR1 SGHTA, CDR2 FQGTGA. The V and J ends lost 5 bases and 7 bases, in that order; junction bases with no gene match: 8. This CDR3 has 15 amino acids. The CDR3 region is CASSLNPGQNSPLHF. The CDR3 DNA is TGTGCCAGCAGCCTCAACCCGGGACAGAATTCACCCCTCCACTTT.

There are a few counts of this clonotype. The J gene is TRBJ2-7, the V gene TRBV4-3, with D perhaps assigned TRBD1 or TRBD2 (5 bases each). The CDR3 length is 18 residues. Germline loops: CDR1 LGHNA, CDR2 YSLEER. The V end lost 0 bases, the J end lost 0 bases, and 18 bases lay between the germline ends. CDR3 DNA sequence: TGCGCCAGCAGCCAAGATATGGGGCAAGGACTCCTCTCCTACGAGCAGTACTTC. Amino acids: CASSQDMGQGLLSYEQYF.

The CDR3 here is CASSQGTGKDQPQHF. The CDR3 bases are TGCGCCAGCAGCCAAGGGACAGGGAAGGATCAGCCCCAGCATTTT. The V and J genes are TRBV4-3 and TRBJ1-5, with 8 bases identical to TRBD1. V was pared by 1 base and J by 5 bases, with 4 bases of the junction left unmatched. Germline CDR1 is LGHNA and CDR2 is YSLEER. CDR3 length equals 15 residues.

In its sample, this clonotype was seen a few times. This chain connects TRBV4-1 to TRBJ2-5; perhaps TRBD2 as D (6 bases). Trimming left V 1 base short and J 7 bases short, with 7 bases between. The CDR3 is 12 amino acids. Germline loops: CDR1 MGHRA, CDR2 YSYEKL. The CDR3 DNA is TGCGCCAGCAGCCAAGTGGGGGGGACCCAGTACTTC. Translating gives CASSQVGGTQYF.

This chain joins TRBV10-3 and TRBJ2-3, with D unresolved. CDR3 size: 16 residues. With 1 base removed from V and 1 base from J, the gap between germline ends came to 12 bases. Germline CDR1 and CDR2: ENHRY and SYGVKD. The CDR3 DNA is TGTGCCATCAGTGAGTTTGGGGAATTGGGCACAGATACGCAGTATTTT. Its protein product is CAISEFGELGTDTQYF.

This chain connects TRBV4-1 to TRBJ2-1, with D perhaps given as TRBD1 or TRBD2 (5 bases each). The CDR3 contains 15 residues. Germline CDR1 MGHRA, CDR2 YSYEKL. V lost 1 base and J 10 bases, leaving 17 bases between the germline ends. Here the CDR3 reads CASSQVVPGRREQFF. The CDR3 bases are TGCGCCAGCAGCCAAGTAGTCCCGGGACGACGGGAGCAGTTCTTC.

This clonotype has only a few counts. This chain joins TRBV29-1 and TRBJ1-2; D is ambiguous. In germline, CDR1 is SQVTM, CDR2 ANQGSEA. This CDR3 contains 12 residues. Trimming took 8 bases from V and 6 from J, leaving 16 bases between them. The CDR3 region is CSSESVQDGYTF. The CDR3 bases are TGCAGCTCAGAATCCGTGCAGGATGGCTACACCTTC.

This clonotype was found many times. The CDR3 nucleotides are TGCAGTATAGGGGTTAGTCAAGAGACCCAGTACTTC. It is translated as CSIGVSQETQYF. The chain combines TRBV29-1 with TRBJ2-5, with a possible D match to TRBD1 (5 bases). Germline V CDR1 and CDR2: SQVTM, ANQGSEA. The CDR3 extends over 12 amino acids.

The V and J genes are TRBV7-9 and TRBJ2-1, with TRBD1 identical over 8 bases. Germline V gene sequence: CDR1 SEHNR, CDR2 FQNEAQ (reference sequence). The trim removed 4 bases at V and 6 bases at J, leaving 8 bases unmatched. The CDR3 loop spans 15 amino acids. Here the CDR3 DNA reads TGTGCCAGCAGCTCTTGGCAGGGGGCGGTCAATGAGCAGTTCTTC. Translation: CASSSWQGAVNEQFF.

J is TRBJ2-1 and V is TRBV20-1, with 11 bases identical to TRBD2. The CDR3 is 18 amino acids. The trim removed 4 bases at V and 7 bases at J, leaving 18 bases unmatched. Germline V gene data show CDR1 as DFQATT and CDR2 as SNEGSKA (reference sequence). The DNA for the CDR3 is TGCAGTGCTATCGGGGCACTAGCGGGAGTCATAATCGGGAATGAGCAGTTCTTC. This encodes CSAIGALAGVIIGNEQFF.

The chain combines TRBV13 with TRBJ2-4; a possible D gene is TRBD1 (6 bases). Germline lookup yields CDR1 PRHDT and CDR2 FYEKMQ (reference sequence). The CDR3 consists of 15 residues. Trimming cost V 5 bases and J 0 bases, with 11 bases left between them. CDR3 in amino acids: CASSPYRVAKNIQYF. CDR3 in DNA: TGTGCCAGCAGCCCCTACAGGGTAGCCAAAAACATTCAGTACTTC.

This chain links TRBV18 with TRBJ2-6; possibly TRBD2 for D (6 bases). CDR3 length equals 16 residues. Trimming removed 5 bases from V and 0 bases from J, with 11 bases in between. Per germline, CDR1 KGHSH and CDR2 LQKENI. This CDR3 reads CASSLGLPSGANVLTF. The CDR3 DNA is TGTGCCAGCTCATTGGGACTGCCCTCTGGGGCCAACGTCCTGACTTTC.

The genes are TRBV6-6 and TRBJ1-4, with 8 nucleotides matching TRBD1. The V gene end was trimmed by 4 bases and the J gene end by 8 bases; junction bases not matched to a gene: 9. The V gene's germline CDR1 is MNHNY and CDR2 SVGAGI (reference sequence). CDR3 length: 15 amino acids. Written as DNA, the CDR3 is TGTGCCAGCAGTTTGCCCGGGACAGGACGCGAAAAACTGTTTTTT. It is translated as CASSLPGTGREKLFF.